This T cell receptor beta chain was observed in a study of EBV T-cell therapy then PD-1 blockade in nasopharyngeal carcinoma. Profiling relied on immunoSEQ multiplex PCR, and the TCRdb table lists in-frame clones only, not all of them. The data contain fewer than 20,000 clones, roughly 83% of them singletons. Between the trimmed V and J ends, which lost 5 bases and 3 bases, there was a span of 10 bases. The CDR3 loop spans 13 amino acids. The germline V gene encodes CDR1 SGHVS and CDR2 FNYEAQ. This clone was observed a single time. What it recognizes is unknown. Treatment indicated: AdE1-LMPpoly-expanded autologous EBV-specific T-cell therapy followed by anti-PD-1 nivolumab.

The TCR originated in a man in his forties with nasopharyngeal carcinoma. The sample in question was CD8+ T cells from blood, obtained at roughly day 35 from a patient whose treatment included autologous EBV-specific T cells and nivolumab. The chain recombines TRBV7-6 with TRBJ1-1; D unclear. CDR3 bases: TGTGCCAGCAGCCCCCCCGGGGACACTGAAGCTTTCTTT. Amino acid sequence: CASSPPGDTEAFF.